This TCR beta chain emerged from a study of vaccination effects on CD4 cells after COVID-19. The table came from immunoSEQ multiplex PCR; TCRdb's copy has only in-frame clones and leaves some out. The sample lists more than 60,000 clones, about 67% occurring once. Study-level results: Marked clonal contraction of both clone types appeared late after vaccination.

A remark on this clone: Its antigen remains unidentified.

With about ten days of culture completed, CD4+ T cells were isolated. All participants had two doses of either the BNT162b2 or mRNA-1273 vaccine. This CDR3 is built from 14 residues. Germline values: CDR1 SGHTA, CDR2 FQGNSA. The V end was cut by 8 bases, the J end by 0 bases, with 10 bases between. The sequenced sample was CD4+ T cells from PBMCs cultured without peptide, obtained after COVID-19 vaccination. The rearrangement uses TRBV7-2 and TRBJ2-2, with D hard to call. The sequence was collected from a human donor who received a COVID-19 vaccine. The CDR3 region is CASESAANTGELFF. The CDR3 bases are TGTGCCAGCGAGTCAGCAGCGAACACCGGGGAGCTGTTTTTT.